Below, 26 T cell receptor beta chains from the same sample are listed, as sequenced in a study of T cell responses to AZD1222 COVID-19 vaccine. TCRdb's copy holds only in-frame clones and misses some; the assay was immunoSEQ multiplex PCR. Of 130,000 or so clones listed, 90% to 95% are singletons. The sample consisted of peripheral blood, taken on day 0 of AZD1222 vaccination. The receptors were gathered from an adult in good health.

This chain connects TRBV6-2 or TRBV6-3 to TRBJ1-4; D possibly corresponds to TRBD1 (5 bases). CDR3 length: 16 amino acids. The V gene's germline CDR1 is MNHEY and CDR2 SVGEGT. V lost 5 bases and J 7 bases, leaving 20 bases between the germline ends. CDR3 in amino acids: CASSASSGTPFEKLFF. The DNA of the CDR3 is TGTGCCAGCAGTGCTTCGTCCGGGACGCCTTTTGAAAAACTGTTTTTT.

V gene TRBV19 combines with J gene TRBJ1-2, with D unclear. V lost 1 base, J lost 4 bases, and 10 bases lay in between. This CDR3 region has 14 residues. CDR1 is LNHDA, CDR2 SQIVND, per germline (reference sequence). The CDR3, as DNA: TGTGCCAGTAGTATAGCAGGCATCACCTATGGCTACACCTTC. This codes for CASSIAGITYGYTF. The variable domain in full, with the rest retrieved from reference TRBV19 and TRBJ1-2, is DGGITQSPKYLFRKEGQNVTLSCEQNLNHDAMYWYRQDPGQGLRLIYYSQIVNDFQKGDIAEGYSVSREKKESFPLTVTSAQKNPTAFYLCASSIAGITYGYTFGSGTRLTVV.

The CDR3, as DNA: TGTGCCAGCAGCCTCCAGTGGGGGAGTGCAGAGACCCAGTACTTC. Its protein is CASSLQWGSAETQYF. The rearrangement uses TRBV7-2 and TRBJ2-5, with D possibly called TRBD1 or TRBD2 (5 bases each). V was cut by 5 bases and J by 4 bases, with 17 bases left in between. The CDR3 is made up of 15 amino acids. Germline CDR1 reads SGHTA; CDR2 reads FQGNSA.

The chain couples TRBV9 to TRBJ2-3; 10 bases are shared with TRBD2. Looked up from germline, CDR1 is SGDLS and CDR2 is YYNGEE. The CDR3 has 16 amino acids. J lost 4 bases, V lost 1 base, and 6 bases had no gene match. CDR3 in amino acids: CASSVLAGEFADTQYF. The CDR3, as DNA: TGTGCCAGCAGCGTACTAGCGGGAGAATTCGCAGATACGCAGTATTTT.

The chain joins TRBV7-2 to TRBJ2-5; D gene unclear. Trimming shortened V by 3 bases and J by 5 bases, and 10 bases separated the two germline ends. The germline V gene encodes CDR1 SGHTA and CDR2 FQGNSA. The CDR3 is made up of 13 amino acids. In nucleotides, the CDR3 is TGTGCCAGCAGCTTCACGGCTACGGAGACCCAGTACTTC. As protein: CASSFTATETQYF. The full variable domain, completed using reference TRBV7-2 and TRBJ2-5, is GAGVSQSPSNKVTEKGKDVELRCDPISGHTALYWYRQSLGQGLEFLIYFQGNSAPDKSGLPSDRFSAERTGGSVSTLTIQRTQQEDSAVYLCASSFTATETQYFGPGTRLLVL.

The chain recombines TRBV3-1 (or the pseudogene TRBV3-2) with TRBJ1-2; unclear D gene. The CDR3 is 15 amino acids. Germline CDR1 reads LGHDT; CDR2 reads YNNKEL (reference sequence). V was trimmed by 1 base and J by 4 bases, leaving 13 bases between them. The CDR3 region has the DNA TGTGCCAGCAGCCAAGCTGTTGTGGGCGTCTATGGCTACACCTTC. Translated: CASSQAVVGVYGYTF.

The rearrangement joins TRBV25-1 to TRBJ2-7; TRBD1 aligns across 9 bases. Germline V lookup: CDR1 MGHDK, CDR2 SYGVNS. This CDR3 region has 15 residues. V gave up 6 bases and J gave up 3 bases; unmatched junction bases: 9. The CDR3 DNA follows: TGTGCCAGCAGGGCAGACAGGGGGGATTTCTACGAGCAGTACTTC. It translates to CASRADRGDFYEQYF.

The rearrangement links TRBV6-2 or TRBV6-3 to TRBJ2-1; D is unclear. This CDR3 comprises 13 residues. CDR1 and CDR2 (germline): MNHEY, SVGEGT. The V end was cut by 0 bases, the J end by 5 bases, with 5 bases between. DNA of the CDR3: TGTGCCAGCAGTTACTCGATTGACAATGAGCAGTTCTTC. Its protein is CASSYSIDNEQFF.

This chain links TRBV9 with TRBJ2-7; the D gene is possibly TRBD1 (6 bases). V lost 0 bases and J lost 1, with 14 bases in between. CDR1 is SGDLS and CDR2 is YYNGEE in the germline V gene. This CDR3 has 16 amino acids. This CDR3 is CASSVATGSVSYEQYF. CDR3 sequence (DNA): TGTGCCAGCAGCGTAGCTACAGGGTCCGTTTCCTACGAGCAGTACTTC.

With respect to this clone: At one end the junction does not follow the germline gene, possibly because of a read error. The rearrangement links TRBV13 to TRBJ1-6; D perhaps matches TRBD1 (6 bases). The CDR3 is 13 residues long. Germline V lookup: CDR1 PRHDT, CDR2 FYEKMQ (reference sequence). The CDR3 coding sequence is TGTGCCAGCAGCTTAAGGGCCTTTGGGACATTGAGCTTT. It encodes CASSLRAFGTLSF. The whole variable domain, remainder taken from reference TRBV13 and TRBJ1-6, is AAGVIQSPRHLIKEKRETATLKCYPIPRHDTVYWYQQGPGQDPQFLISFYEKMQSDKGSIPDRFSAQQFSDYHSELNMSSLELGDSALYFCASSLRAFGTLSFGNGTRLTVT.

This clone was recorded a few times. The V call is TRBV19, the J call TRBJ2-6; D gene uncertain. Germline CDR1 and CDR2: LNHDA and SQIVND (reference sequence). The ends were cut back, 1 base at V and 4 bases at J, with 8 bases in the middle. The CDR3 has 15 amino acids. The CDR3 protein is CASSIGTGGANVLTF. In DNA form, the CDR3 reads TGTGCCAGTAGTATAGGGACCGGGGGGGCCAACGTCCTGACTTTC.

The V and J genes are TRBV18 and TRBJ2-7, with D perhaps being TRBD1 or TRBD2 (5 bases each). Trimming removed 3 bases at V and 7 bases at J, with 16 bases between. The germline gives CDR1 KGHSH, CDR2 LQKENI. CDR3 length: 14 amino acids. CDR3: CASSPFMGEGEQYF. CDR3 coding DNA: TGTGCCAGCTCACCCTTCATGGGGGAAGGTGAGCAGTACTTC.

J is TRBJ1-4 and V is TRBV5-1, with 7 bases aligning to TRBD1. Trimming at V came to 4 bases and at J to 6 bases, leaving 6 bases not matched to a gene. The CDR3 runs to 14 residues. CDR1 is SGHRS and CDR2 is YFSETQ in the germline V gene. The CDR3 reads CASSNRDSYEKLFF. In DNA, the CDR3 is TGCGCCAGCAGCAACCGGGACAGTTATGAAAAACTGTTTTTT.

The chain carries TRBV5-6 and TRBJ1-1; 9 bases agree with TRBD1. This CDR3 comprises 16 residues. J lost 4 bases, V lost 3 bases, and 10 bases had no gene match. The V gene's germline CDR1 is SGHDT and CDR2 YYEEEE. CDR3 sequence (DNA): TGTGCCAGCAGCTGGGCCCCGGGACAGGGCGGCACTGAAGCTTTCTTT. Its translation: CASSWAPGQGGTEAFF.

V and J are TRBV12-3 or TRBV12-4 and TRBJ1-1, with unresolved D. This CDR3 is built from 12 residues. V was cut by 3 bases and J by 0 bases, with 2 bases left in between. The DNA of the CDR3 is TGTGCCAGCAGTTTCATGAACACTGAAGCTTTCTTT. Its protein is CASSFMNTEAFF.

The CDR3 sequence is CATSDFSTSGTYNEQFF. Written as DNA, the CDR3 is TGTGCCACCAGTGATTTCTCGACTAGCGGAACTTACAATGAGCAGTTCTTC. The gene calls are TRBV24-1 and TRBJ2-1; 9 bases line up with TRBD2. V shed 1 base, J shed 4 bases, and the junction held 7 bases outside the gene matches. The CDR3 is 17 amino acids. Germline V gene data show CDR1 as KGHDR and CDR2 as SFDVKD.

The genes are TRBV3-1 (or the pseudogene TRBV3-2) and TRBJ2-3; D is ambiguous. CDR3 length equals 19 residues. Germline loops: CDR1 LGHDT, CDR2 YNNKEL (reference sequence). The V and J ends lost 1 base and 2 bases respectively, with 22 bases between them. The CDR3 DNA is TGTGCCAGCAGCCAAGCAGTTGGAAGGAAACGGAGCATCACAGATACGCAGTATTTT. Translated: CASSQAVGRKRSITDTQYF.

The chain couples TRBV7-3 to TRBJ2-6; 12 nucleotides align to TRBD2. V trimming: 6 bases; J trimming: 4 bases; junction bases outside the gene matches: 10. The germline V gene has CDR1 SGHTA and CDR2 FQGTGA. This CDR3 has 18 amino acids. The CDR3: CASRLDPSGRGGANVLTF. DNA of the CDR3: TGTGCCAGCAGGCTTGATCCTAGCGGGAGGGGAGGGGCCAACGTCCTGACTTTC.

The rearrangement joins TRBV10-2 to TRBJ1-1, with D maybe TRBD1 (5 bases). The CDR3 covers 14 residues. The V gene lost 6 bases and the J gene lost 2 bases, with 13 bases spanning the gap. The germline gives CDR1 WSHSY, CDR2 SAAADI. CDR3: CASRLDRDNTEAFF. The CDR3 bases are TGCGCCAGCAGACTAGACAGAGACAACACTGAAGCTTTCTTT.

The V call is TRBV30, the J call TRBJ1-4; the D is unclear. From germline, CDR1 is GTSNPN and CDR2 SVGIG (reference sequence). CDR3 size: 15 residues. V was trimmed by 2 bases and J by 1 base, leaving 11 bases between them. The DNA for the CDR3 is TGTGCCTGGAGTATAACCGGGCTAACTAATGAAAAACTGTTTTTT. It is translated as CAWSITGLTNEKLFF.

Only one count was recorded for this clone. DNA of the CDR3: TGTGCCAGCGGTCAGGGTTACGAGCAGTACTTC. Translating gives CASGQGYEQYF. The chain joins TRBV6-5 to TRBJ2-7; weak D call: TRBD1 (5 bases). Between the trimmed V and J ends, which lost 8 bases and 4 bases, there was a span of 9 bases. The CDR3 is 11 amino acids. CDR1 is MNHEY and CDR2 is SVGAGI in the germline V gene.

The chain has TRBV29-1 and TRBJ2-7; D not resolved. The CDR3 loop spans 11 amino acids. Trimming removed 7 bases from V and 6 bases from J, with 13 bases in between. CDR1 SQVTM and CDR2 ANQGSEA come from the germline V gene. DNA of the CDR3: TGCAGCGCAATGACTCTGGCCGAGCAGTACTTC. Encoded protein: CSAMTLAEQYF.

The chain uses TRBV4-2 and TRBJ1-6, with D maybe TRBD1 (6 bases). The V gene lost 2 bases and the J gene lost 10 bases, with 15 bases spanning the gap. The CDR3 is 15 amino acids. From germline, CDR1 is LGHNA and CDR2 YNFKEQ. DNA of the CDR3: TGTGCCAGCAGCCAATCGTACAGGGTAAACTCACCCCTCCACTTT. Its translation: CASSQSYRVNSPLHF.

The V call is TRBV9, the J call TRBJ1-2; D gene ambiguous. CDR3 size: 15 residues. The germline V and J ends were trimmed by 0 bases and 6 bases, with 15 bases remaining between them. Germline V gives CDR1 SGDLS, CDR2 YYNGEE. CDR3 in amino acids: CASSVGSAGKDGYTF. In DNA, the CDR3 is TGTGCCAGCAGCGTAGGGTCGGCGGGGAAGGATGGCTACACCTTC.

This chain links TRBV5-8 with TRBJ2-3; TRBD2 matches at 16 bases. The V gene end was trimmed by 4 bases and the J gene end by 6 bases; junction bases not matched to a gene: 8. CDR3 length: 17 residues. Germline V gene lookup returns CDR1 SGHTS and CDR2 YDEGEE. The CDR3 loop reads CASSPGTSGRAGDTQYF. Written as DNA, the CDR3 is TGTGCCAGCAGCCCCGGGACTAGCGGGAGGGCCGGGGATACGCAGTATTTT.

The rearrangement links TRBV10-1 to TRBJ2-1; D not resolved. The CDR3 length is 13 residues. V shed 3 bases and J shed 4 bases, with 7 bases lying between them. Germline assignment: CDR1 WNHNN and CDR2 SYGVQD (reference sequence). This CDR3 reads CASSEGPYNEQFF. In DNA form, the CDR3 reads TGCGCCAGCAGTGAAGGCCCATACAATGAGCAGTTCTTC.